These T cell receptor beta chains were read from a single sample in a study of beta chain features in type 1 diabetes. Libraries were prepared by immunoSEQ multiplex PCR; TCRdb keeps only in-frame clonotypes and omits some of them. Among around 250,000 clones listed, 25% to 30% were seen once. Sequencing input: central memory CD4+ T cells from blood. These receptor sequences come from a man under 40 in good health. The CDR3 runs from the conserved cysteine through the conserved F or W. Each record gives: clone size, V gene, J gene, D gene, CDR3 DNA, CDR3 protein. D genes are given only for firm matches. Size tells how often a clone was seen (once, few, many) or the class of an expanded clone, and some rows leave it out.

-	TRBV15	TRBJ2-1	-	TGTGCCACCAGCAGAGAGAGAGGAGATACCAGCACCAGAAATGAGCAGTTCTTC	CATSRERGDTSTRNEQFF
-	TRBV15	TRBJ1-1	-	TGTGCCACCAGCAGGGCCGGGACCGGCACTGAAGCTTTCTTT	CATSRAGTGTEAFF
few	TRBV2	TRBJ2-3	-	TGTGCCAGCAGTGGACTCATAGATACGCAGTATTTT	CASSGLIDTQYF
-	TRBV7-2	TRBJ2-1	-	TGTGCCAGCAGCTTAGCGGTCGAAGTACGGTCCTACAATGAGCAGTTCTTC	CASSLAVEVRSYNEQFF
-	TRBV27	TRBJ2-2	-	TGTGCCAGCAGTTTTGGCACCAAGGGCGGGGAGCTGTTTTTT	CASSFGTKGGELFF
-	TRBV29-1	TRBJ1-4	TRBD1	TGCAGCGTGCGACCGGGACAGGGTGTGGAAAAACTGTTTTTT	CSVRPGQGVEKLFF
-	TRBV9	TRBJ2-7	-	TGTGCCAGCAGCGTAGAAGGTTTGGGCGAGCAGTACTTC	CASSVEGLGEQYF
-	TRBV27	TRBJ2-3	TRBD2	TGTGCCAGCAGTTTAAGACTAGCGGACACAGATACGCAGTATTTT	CASSLRLADTDTQYF
-	TRBV28	TRBJ1-5	TRBD1	TGTGCCAGCATACAGCCCGCGGGACAGGGACGAACGCCCCAGCATTTT	CASIQPAGQGRTPQHF
-	TRBV7-9	TRBJ2-5	TRBD1	TGTGCCAGCAGTCCCATCGCGGACAGGGGACAAGAGACCCAGTACTTC	CASSPIADRGQETQYF
-	TRBV19	TRBJ2-7	TRBD2	TGTGCCAGTAGGGGCGGGAGGGCGTCCTACGAGCAGTACTTC	CASRGGRASYEQYF
-	TRBV10-3	TRBJ2-5	-	TGTGCCATCAGTGATGCGAGCTTTGAGACCCAGTACTTC	CAISDASFETQYF
-	TRBV4-3	TRBJ2-7	-	TGCGCCAGCAGCCGAGGGGACGGGCCCTACGAGCAGTACTTC	CASSRGDGPYEQYF
few	TRBV7-2	TRBJ2-5	-	TGTGCCAGCAGCCAAGAGACCCAGTACTTC	CASSQETQYF
-	TRBV6-1	TRBJ2-1	-	TGTGCCAGCAGTGAACAACAGGCCCGGAACGAGCAGTTCTTC	CASSEQQARNEQFF
-	TRBV29-1	TRBJ2-7	-	TGCAGCGGGTCCTCCCTCGCTGGACTCGAGCAGTACTTC	CSGSSLAGLEQYF
few	TRBV12-5	TRBJ2-1	-	TGTGCTAGTGGTCTCCCCGCGCGAGGGTCGGGTGAGCAGTTCTTC	CASGLPARGSGEQFF
few	TRBV5-4	TRBJ2-1	TRBD2	TGTGCCAGCAGCTCCGGGACTACCCGAACATACAATGAGCAGTTCTTC	CASSSGTTRTYNEQFF
-	TRBV29-1	TRBJ2-1	-	TGCAGCGTTGAAGGGGATGGTGATAGGAACAATGAGCAGTTCTTC	CSVEGDGDRNNEQFF
-	TRBV10-1	TRBJ2-5	TRBD1	TGCGCCAGCAGCGGACAGGGAGAAGAGACCCAGTACTTC	CASSGQGEETQYF
-	TRBV2	TRBJ1-6	-	TGTGCCAGCAGTATCCCGGAGCTTTCCCTCCACTTT	CASSIPELSLHF
-	TRBV27	TRBJ2-5	-	TGTGCCAGCAGCCGCCTATTTCCGAGGGGCGAGACCCAGTACTTC	CASSRLFPRGETQYF
-	TRBV9	TRBJ2-1	-	TGTGCCAGCAGCGCCGGGGACGGGTCCTACAATGAGCAGTTCTTC	CASSAGDGSYNEQFF
few	TRBV6-1	TRBJ2-7	-	TGTGCCAGCAGGGAAGTGAGGGGCCCCTACGAGCAGTACTTC	CASREVRGPYEQYF
few	TRBV14	TRBJ1-2	-	TGTGCCAGCAGCAAGAAGGGGGGAAGCTATGGCTACACCTTC	CASSKKGGSYGYTF
few	TRBV30	TRBJ1-2	-	TGTGCCTGGAGTGTCCCGGGTGGGCCTCCTAACTATGGCTACACCTTC	CAWSVPGGPPNYGYTF
-	TRBV15	TRBJ1-5	-	TGTGCCACCAGCCGGGGGGAGGGGGATCGACCCCAGCATTTT	CATSRGEGDRPQHF
-	TRBV18	TRBJ2-4	TRBD1	TGTGCCAGCTCACCGAAAAGGACAGGCGAAGGAGTGGTTCAGTACTTC	CASSPKRTGEGVVQYF
-	TRBV9	TRBJ2-5	-	TGTGCCAGCAGCGTCGTTCACGAGGAGACCCAGTACTTC	CASSVVHEETQYF
-	TRBV5-1	TRBJ2-7	-	TGCGCCAGCACCGCTCCCGAGACAGGAAACTACGAGCAGTACTTC	CASTAPETGNYEQYF
-	TRBV7-8	TRBJ2-3	TRBD1	TGTGCCAGCAGCTCTCACACAGGGGCGCAGTATTTT	CASSSHTGAQYF
-	TRBV5-4	TRBJ1-1	TRBD1	TGTGCCAGCAGCCGGGACAGGGGGCAGGTAGGCACTGAAGCTTTCTTT	CASSRDRGQVGTEAFF
once	TRBV5-1	TRBJ2-7	TRBD1	TGCGCCAGCAGTAGGGACAGCTACGAGCAGTACTTC	CASSRDSYEQYF
-	TRBV2	TRBJ2-1	TRBD2	TGTGCCAGCAGTCTCGGGACTAGCGTCGGCAATGAGCAGTTCTTC	CASSLGTSVGNEQFF
-	TRBV5-4	TRBJ1-1	-	TGTGCCAGCAGCTTGGGGCAGGGGAGCACTGAAGCTTTCTTT	CASSLGQGSTEAFF
many	TRBV19	TRBJ1-2	-	TGTGCCAGTATTCCCGGAAGCGGGTTCTATGGCTACACCTTC	CASIPGSGFYGYTF
-	TRBV5-1	TRBJ1-4	TRBD1	TGCGCCAGCAGCGCCGCGGGACAGGGGACTGAAAAACTGTTTTTT	CASSAAGQGTEKLFF
-	TRBV30	TRBJ2-3	-	TGTGCCTGGAGTGAGCCGAATACGCAGTATTTT	CAWSEPNTQYF
-	TRBV5-1	TRBJ2-7	-	TGCGCCAGCAGCTTGGAATCTGGGACACTATCCTACGAGCAGTACTTC	CASSLESGTLSYEQYF
-	TRBV5-1	TRBJ2-3	TRBD2	TGCGCCAGCAGCTGGGGAGCGGGAGGGCCCACAGATACGCAGTATTTT	CASSWGAGGPTDTQYF
few	TRBV30	TRBJ2-2	TRBD1	TGTGCCTGGGACAGGGCGAACACCGGGGAGCTGTTTTTT	CAWDRANTGELFF
few	TRBV29-1	TRBJ2-1	TRBD1	TGCAGCGTCGGACAGGGGTGGAATGAGCAGTTCTTC	CSVGQGWNEQFF